The rows below give T cell receptor beta chains drawn from one sample of a study of OX40 agonist ivuxolimab in advanced cancers. TCRdb's copy holds only in-frame clones and misses some; the assay was immunoSEQ multiplex PCR. The sample holds around 53,000 clones, 93% seen once. The source material was CD4+ or CD8+ T cells sorted from blood, sampled in a trial of the OX40 agonist ivuxolimab. Source of these receptors: an adult with an advanced solid tumor such as melanoma, head and neck, liver or kidney cancer. The CDR3 runs from the conserved cysteine through the conserved F or W.

v_gene	CDR3aa
TRBV4-1	CASRDRDRVSYEQYF
TRBV10-3	CAISESTITETQYF
TRBV5-6	CASRDGGGPALFEQYF
TRBV4-3	CASSQGVRGPQYF
TRBV2	CATGSGGIYEQYF
TRBV29-1	CSVTRISNEKLFF
TRBV4-3	CASSQALAGGTYEQYF
TRBV4-3	CASSQGQGAQGYTF
TRBV9	CASSVQAGPLADTQYF
TRBV4-3	CASSPTGGRETQYF
TRBV28	CASSSFGGGETQYF
TRBV28	CASNTPRGATNEKLFF
TRBV18	CASPGAGGPRELFF
TRBV11-2	CASSLLDGSNQPQHF
TRBV19	CASSMGRMVAGELFF
TRBV5-1	CASSAVAGELSNEQFF
TRBV5-4	CASSLGLAVYEQYF
TRBV27	CASSPLAGTEYEQYF
TRBV2	CASSRTGGSYEQYF
TRBV7-8	CASSLALWASQLVPFYEQYF
TRBV5-5	CASSLDRGLDGYTF
TRBV2	CASLDVGENYEQYF
TRBV14	CASSRLAGLSYEQYF
TRBV5-1	CASTRIPLEDEQFF
TRBV27	CASSFNSYEQYF
TRBV9	CASSAGYNQPQHF
TRBV5-6	CASSLVEGELFF
TRBV9	CASSVGWRGAGNEQFF
TRBV7-2	CASSPGLSSYEQYF
TRBV4-1	CASSQDRGTEQYF
TRBV4-3	CASSQAGRLYEQYF
TRBV9	CASSPAIHHEQFF
TRBV5-1	CASSLEGQAYYNEQFF
TRBV7-6	CASSSRLWAEQYF
TRBV19	CASSPGGLNYGYTF
TRBV28	CASSLALGQPSTDTQYF
TRBV13	CASSPLVGEDTGELFF
TRBV13	CASSLDTSPEQYF
TRBV11-2	CASSGSGTSGTHDTQYF
TRBV7-2	CASSLDGGSYNEQFF
TRBV7-9	CASSFTEPAGELFF
TRBV19	CASSIVVGNYEQYF
TRBV19	CASSLGQGPYNEQFF
TRBV19	CASSIVAGVGTDEQYF
TRBV5-6	CASSHLRDRGLVNYGYTF
TRBV7-8	CASSLAPGEAAGVLYEQYF
TRBV6-5	CASSYGGNSYEQYF
TRBV9	CASSVVPGGKGSEAFF
TRBV7-8	CASSLERIEAFF
TRBV5-1	CASSLRLREGRSPSTDTQYF